The rows below give T cell receptor beta chains drawn from one sample of a study of cytomegalovirus exposure and HLA in healthy donors. The repertoire was sequenced with immunoSEQ multiplex PCR; TCRdb's copy has only in-frame clones and lacks some. The sample lists approximately 260,000 clones; just under 85% were seen once. Sequenced input: PBMCs. The receptors come from a woman in her thirties or forties in good health and CMV-seropositive. Both conserved end residues are part of each CDR3. Each record gives: clone size, V gene, D gene, J gene, CDR3 protein, CDR3 DNA. The D gene is left open where the match is weak. Only some rows state a clone size, as once, few, many or a class for expanded clones.

.	TRBV7-2	.	TRBJ2-4	CASSLAVGEAKNIQYF	TGTGCCAGCAGCTTAGCGGTCGGGGAAGCCAAAAACATTCAGTACTTC
.	TRBV6-6	TRBD1	TRBJ1-6	CASGTGQKNSPLHF	TGTGCCAGCGGCACGGGACAGAAGAATTCACCCCTCCACTTT
.	TRBV5-1	TRBD1	TRBJ1-2	CASSLEGTGYGYTF	TGCGCCAGCAGCTTGGAAGGGACAGGCTATGGCTACACCTTC
.	TRBV2	.	TRBJ1-5	CASSEAPVGPQHF	TGTGCCAGCAGTGAAGCGCCCGTCGGTCCCCAGCATTTT
.	TRBV27	.	TRBJ1-1	CASSLKNGGGNTEAFF	TGTGCCAGCAGTTTAAAAAATGGCGGGGGAAACACTGAAGCTTTCTTT
.	TRBV7-9	TRBD2	TRBJ2-1	CASSSGTSGNNEQFF	TGTGCCAGCAGCTCCGGGACTAGCGGAAACAATGAGCAGTTCTTC
.	TRBV7-6	TRBD1	TRBJ1-1	CASSYRQGTEAFF	TGTGCCAGCAGCTACCGACAGGGAACTGAAGCTTTCTTT
.	TRBV7-2	TRBD1	TRBJ2-7	CASSRQGFIYEQYF	TGTGCCAGCAGCCGACAGGGTTTTATCTACGAGCAGTACTTC
.	TRBV21-1	.	TRBJ2-5	CASSNPSEEETQYF	TGTGCCAGCAGCAATCCTAGCGAAGAAGAGACCCAGTACTTC
.	TRBV7-8	.	TRBJ2-3	CASSLNSAALATDTQYF	TGTGCCAGCAGCTTAAACAGCGCCGCGCTAGCGACAGATACGCAGTATTTT
.	TRBV28	TRBD2	TRBJ2-1	CASSLRLAGGDEQFF	TGTGCCAGCAGTTTAAGGCTAGCGGGAGGGGATGAGCAGTTCTTC
.	TRBV2	.	TRBJ1-5	CASSDIFDSSNQPQHF	TGTGCCAGCAGTGATATATTCGACAGTAGCAATCAGCCCCAGCATTTT
.	TRBV5-1	TRBD2	TRBJ2-1	CASSLGVAGGFNEQFF	TGCGCCAGCAGCTTGGGGGTAGCGGGAGGGTTCAATGAGCAGTTCTTC
.	TRBV7-9	.	TRBJ1-2	CASRPWGTSYGYTF	TGTGCCAGCAGACCCTGGGGGACTTCGTATGGCTACACCTTC
.	TRBV14	TRBD2	TRBJ2-1	CASSQATLVRLAGPSKFF	TGTGCCAGCAGCCAGGCGACCCTTGTTCGCCTAGCGGGTCCCAGTAAGTTCTTC
.	TRBV4-1	.	TRBJ1-5	CASSQDSNQPQHF	TGCGCCAGCAGCCAAGACAGTAATCAGCCCCAGCATTTT
.	TRBV19	TRBD2	TRBJ2-7	CASSSGTFSYEQYF	TGTGCCAGTTCTAGCGGAACCTTCTCCTACGAGCAGTACTTC
.	TRBV11-3	.	TRBJ1-1	CASVGGEGTEAFF	TGTGCCAGCGTTGGAGGGGAGGGCACTGAAGCTTTCTTT
.	TRBV4-2	TRBD1	TRBJ2-5	CASSLSPGGRETQYF	TGTGCCAGCAGCCTTAGCCCAGGGGGCAGGGAGACCCAGTACTTC
.	TRBV18	.	TRBJ1-6	CASSPPRLQGFGSNSPLHF	TGTGCCAGCTCACCACCGAGGTTACAGGGATTCGGCTCAAATTCACCCCTCCACTTT
.	TRBV28	.	TRBJ1-1	CASSFRMNTEAFF	TGTGCCAGCAGTTTCAGAATGAACACTGAAGCTTTCTTT
few	TRBV10-3	TRBD1	TRBJ2-7	CAISESVPGQVNYEQYF	TGTGCCATCAGTGAGTCGGTCCCGGGACAGGTCAACTACGAGCAGTACTTC
.	TRBV30	TRBD2	TRBJ2-7	CAWSRLAGGYEQYF	TGTGCCTGGAGCCGCCTAGCGGGAGGTTACGAGCAGTACTTC
.	TRBV2	.	TRBJ2-2	CASSDGSGELFF	TGTGCCAGCAGCGACGGGAGCGGGGAGCTGTTTTTT
.	TRBV9	TRBD1	TRBJ1-5	CASSEGTGAYYQPQHF	TGTGCCAGCAGCGAGGGGACAGGGGCCTACTATCAGCCCCAGCATTTT
.	TRBV5-4	.	TRBJ1-2	CASSLDLSPNYGYTF	TGTGCCAGCAGCTTGGACCTCAGTCCTAACTATGGCTACACCTTC
.	TRBV28	TRBD1	TRBJ1-5	CASSLTTGGGRNQPQHF	TGTGCCAGCAGTTTAACTACAGGGGGCGGTAGGAATCAGCCCCAGCATTTT
few	TRBV30	.	TRBJ1-6	CAWSVRPGGYNSPLHF	TGTGCCTGGAGTGTACGTCCCGGCGGCTATAATTCACCCCTCCACTTT
.	TRBV11-1	.	TRBJ2-1	CASSSWTGVGNEQFF	TGTGCCAGCAGCTCTTGGACGGGGGTGGGGAATGAGCAGTTCTTC
.	TRBV10-3	.	TRBJ2-7	CATSEGYEQYF	TGTGCCACCTCCGAGGGCTACGAGCAGTACTTC
.	TRBV27	.	TRBJ2-5	CASTSPGETQYF	TGTGCCAGCACCTCCCCCGGGGAGACCCAGTACTTC
few	TRBV7-6	.	TRBJ2-5	CASSPPPGGYGKETQYF	TGTGCCAGCAGCCCCCCGCCGGGTGGATATGGTAAAGAGACCCAGTACTTC
.	TRBV29-1	.	TRBJ1-1	CSVEDLGTEAFF	TGCAGCGTTGAAGATCTAGGCACTGAAGCTTTCTTT
.	TRBV30	TRBD1	TRBJ2-4	CAWSSTGWQNIQYF	TGTGCCTGGAGTTCGACAGGGTGGCAAAACATTCAGTACTTC
.	TRBV6-5	TRBD2	TRBJ2-3	CASSLATSGLTQYF	TGTGCCAGCAGTTTAGCGACTAGCGGACTCACGCAGTATTTT
.	TRBV4-1	TRBD1	TRBJ2-7	CASSPVGTGDYEQYF	TGCGCCAGCAGCCCCGTCGGGACAGGGGACTACGAGCAGTACTTC
few	TRBV27	TRBD1	TRBJ1-2	CASSLTGGAHGYTF	TGTGCCAGCAGTTTAACAGGGGGCGCGCATGGCTACACCTTC
.	TRBV4-3	.	TRBJ2-3	CASSAQARDTQYF	TGCGCCAGCAGCGCTCAGGCACGTGATACGCAGTATTTT
.	TRBV18	.	TRBJ1-1	CASSPPFGGRGKTEAFF	TGTGCCAGCTCACCACCTTTTGGTGGGAGGGGCAAGACTGAAGCTTTCTTT
.	TRBV9	.	TRBJ2-7	CASSVAGGFYEQYF	TGTGCCAGCAGCGTAGCAGGAGGGTTCTACGAGCAGTACTTC
.	TRBV7-2	.	TRBJ2-1	CASSLERSYNEQFF	TGTGCCAGCAGCTTAGAGAGGTCCTACAATGAGCAGTTCTTC
.	TRBV5-1	TRBD2	TRBJ2-7	CASSGGWQGGHEQYF	TGCGCCAGCAGCGGGGGATGGCAGGGAGGGCACGAGCAGTACTTC
.	TRBV9	.	TRBJ1-1	CASSAGGTGRNTEAFF	TGTGCCAGCAGCGCCGGGGGGACGGGGAGGAACACTGAAGCTTTCTTT
.	TRBV18	.	TRBJ2-5	CASSPDNLQETQYF	TGTGCCAGCTCACCCGACAATTTACAAGAGACCCAGTACTTC
.	TRBV29-1	.	TRBJ2-6	CSVNAGGTGANVLTF	TGCAGCGTTAACGCCGGGGGTACTGGGGCCAACGTCCTGACTTTC
.	TRBV13	TRBD1	TRBJ1-3	CASSPGGSGNTIYF	TGTGCCAGCAGCCCAGGGGGGTCCGGAAACACCATATATTTT
once	TRBV7-2	.	TRBJ1-6	CASSLGTLRSPLHF	TGTGCCAGCAGCTTAGGGACACTACGATCACCCCTCCACTTT
.	TRBV19	.	TRBJ2-5	CASSIGRQETQYF	TGTGCCAGTAGTATTGGGCGCCAAGAGACCCAGTACTTC
.	TRBV19	TRBD1	TRBJ2-7	CASSTGTGSSYEQYF	TGTGCCAGTAGTACAGGGACAGGGAGCTCCTACGAGCAGTACTTC
once	TRBV19	.	TRBJ2-3	CASIPRAGGTDTQYF	TGTGCCAGTATCCCCCGCGCAGGGGGCACAGATACGCAGTATTTT
.	TRBV7-9	TRBD1	TRBJ2-7	CASSHPRDREVSRYEQCF	TGTGCCAGCAGCCATCCCCGGGACAGGGAGGTGAGTCGGTATGAGCAGTGCTTC
.	TRBV19	TRBD1	TRBJ1-5	CASSTRTGGNQPQHF	TGTGCCAGTAGTACCCGGACAGGGGGCAATCAGCCCCAGCATTTT
.	TRBV11-2	TRBD1	TRBJ1-2	CASSRTGEYGYTF	TGTGCCAGCAGCAGGACAGGGGAATATGGCTACACCTTC
.	TRBV10-3	.	TRBJ2-7	CAISKEGGAGYEQYF	TGTGCCATCAGTAAGGAGGGGGGGGCCGGCTACGAGCAGTACTTC
.	TRBV28	.	TRBJ2-5	CASSFSTPGTQYF	TGTGCCAGCAGTTTTTCCACACCGGGGACCCAGTACTTC